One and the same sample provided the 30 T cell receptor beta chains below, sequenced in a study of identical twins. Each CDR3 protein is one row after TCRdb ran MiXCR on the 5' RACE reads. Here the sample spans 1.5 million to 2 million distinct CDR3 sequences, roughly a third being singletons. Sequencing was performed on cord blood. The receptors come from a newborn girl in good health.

The chain's CDR3 is CAISEGTGEETQYF. CDR3 DNA: TGTGCCATCAGTGAGGGGACAGGGGAAGAGACCCAGTACTTC. The J gene is TRBJ2-5, the V gene TRBV10-3; TRBD1 agrees at 10 bases. Unmatched junction bases numbered 0, after V lost 2 bases and J lost 3 bases. This CDR3 has 14 amino acids. Germline V gives CDR1 ENHRY, CDR2 SYGVKD.

CDR3 sequence (DNA): TGTGCCAGCAGTGAATGGGGTAGGAGTGGCTACACCTTC. It specifies CASSEWGRSGYTF. This chain connects TRBV6-1 to TRBJ1-2; D gene ambiguous. Trimming removed 2 bases at V and 7 bases at J, with 11 bases between. The CDR3 runs 13 residues. Germline V gene sequence: CDR1 MNHNS, CDR2 SASEGT.

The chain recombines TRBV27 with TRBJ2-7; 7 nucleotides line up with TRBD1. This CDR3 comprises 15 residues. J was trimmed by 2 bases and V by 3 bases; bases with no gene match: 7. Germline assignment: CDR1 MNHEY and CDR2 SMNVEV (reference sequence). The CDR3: CASSFGGQAPYEQYF. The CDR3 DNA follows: TGTGCCAGCAGTTTTGGAGGACAGGCCCCCTACGAGCAGTACTTC.

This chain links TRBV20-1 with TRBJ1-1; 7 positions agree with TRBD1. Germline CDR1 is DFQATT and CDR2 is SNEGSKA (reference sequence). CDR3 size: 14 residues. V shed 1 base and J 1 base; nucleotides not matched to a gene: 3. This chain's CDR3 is CSARVRGENTEAFF. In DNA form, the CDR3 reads TGCAGTGCTAGAGTCAGGGGGGAGAACACTGAAGCTTTCTTT.

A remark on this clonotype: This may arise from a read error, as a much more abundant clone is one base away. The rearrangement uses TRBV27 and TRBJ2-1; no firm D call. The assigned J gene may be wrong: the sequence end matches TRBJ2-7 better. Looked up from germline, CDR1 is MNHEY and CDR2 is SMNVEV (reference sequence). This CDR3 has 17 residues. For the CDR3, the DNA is TGTGCCAGTTCCCGGCAGGTAAACCGTAATTTATACAATGAGCAGTACTTC. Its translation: CASSRQVNRNLYNEQYF.

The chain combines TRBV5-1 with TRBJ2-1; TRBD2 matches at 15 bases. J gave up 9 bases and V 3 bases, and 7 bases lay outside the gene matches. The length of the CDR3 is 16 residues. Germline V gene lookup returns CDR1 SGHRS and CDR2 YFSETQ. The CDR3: CASSSLGLAGGLEQFF. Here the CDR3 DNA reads TGCGCCAGCAGCTCCTTAGGACTAGCGGGGGGGCTTGAGCAGTTCTTC. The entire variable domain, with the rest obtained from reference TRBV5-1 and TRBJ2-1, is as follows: KAGVTQTPRYLIKTRGQQVTLSCSPISGHRSVSWYQQTPGQGLQFLFEYFSETQRNKGNFPGRFSGRQFSNSRSEMNVSTLELGDSALYLCASSSLGLAGGLEQFFGPGTRLTVL.

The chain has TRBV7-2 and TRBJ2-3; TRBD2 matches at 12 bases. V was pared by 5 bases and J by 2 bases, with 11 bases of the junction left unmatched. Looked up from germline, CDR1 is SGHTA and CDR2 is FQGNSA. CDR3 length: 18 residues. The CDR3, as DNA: TGTGCCAGCAGCCTTACTAGCGGGGGGCCCTACGTCACAGATACGCAGTATTTT. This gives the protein CASSLTSGGPYVTDTQYF.

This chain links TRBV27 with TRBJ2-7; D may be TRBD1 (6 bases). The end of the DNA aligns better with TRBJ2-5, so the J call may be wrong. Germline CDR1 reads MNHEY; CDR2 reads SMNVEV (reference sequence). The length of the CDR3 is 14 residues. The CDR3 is CASSSMGAQETQYF. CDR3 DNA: TGTGCCAGCAGTTCGATGGGGGCCCAAGAGACCCAGTACTTC.

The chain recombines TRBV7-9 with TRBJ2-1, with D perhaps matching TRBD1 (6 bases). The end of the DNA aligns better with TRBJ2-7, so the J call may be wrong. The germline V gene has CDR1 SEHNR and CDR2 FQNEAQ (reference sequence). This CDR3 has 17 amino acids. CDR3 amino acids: CASSLWRGTYTYNEQYF. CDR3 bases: TGTGCCAGCAGCTTATGGCGAGGGACATACACCTACAATGAGCAGTACTTC.

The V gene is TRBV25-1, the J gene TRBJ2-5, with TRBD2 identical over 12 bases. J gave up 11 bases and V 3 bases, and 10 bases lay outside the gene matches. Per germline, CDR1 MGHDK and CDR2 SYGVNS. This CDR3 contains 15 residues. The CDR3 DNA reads TGTGCCAGCAGTGAGTTGACTAGCGGGAGTGATGAGCAGTACTTC. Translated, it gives CASSELTSGSDEQYF.

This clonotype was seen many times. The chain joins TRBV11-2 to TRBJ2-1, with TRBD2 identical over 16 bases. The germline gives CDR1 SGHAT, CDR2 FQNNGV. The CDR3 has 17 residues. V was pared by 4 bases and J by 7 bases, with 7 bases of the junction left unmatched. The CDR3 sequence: CASSSGLAGGPINEQFF. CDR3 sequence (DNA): TGTGCCAGCAGCTCGGGACTAGCGGGGGGGCCTATAAATGAGCAGTTCTTC.

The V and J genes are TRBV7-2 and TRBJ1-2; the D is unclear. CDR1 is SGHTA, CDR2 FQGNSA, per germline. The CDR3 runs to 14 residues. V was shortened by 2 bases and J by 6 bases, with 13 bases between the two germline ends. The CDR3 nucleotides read TGTGCCAGCAGCTTACGAAACTCGTGGGATGGCTACACCTTC. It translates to CASSLRNSWDGYTF.

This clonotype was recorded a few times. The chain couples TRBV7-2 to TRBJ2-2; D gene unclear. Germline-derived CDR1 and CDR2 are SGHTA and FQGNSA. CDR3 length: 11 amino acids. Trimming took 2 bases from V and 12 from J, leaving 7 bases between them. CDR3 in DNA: TGTGCCAGCAGCTTATCCGGACAGCTGTTTTTT. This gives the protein CASSLSGQLFF.

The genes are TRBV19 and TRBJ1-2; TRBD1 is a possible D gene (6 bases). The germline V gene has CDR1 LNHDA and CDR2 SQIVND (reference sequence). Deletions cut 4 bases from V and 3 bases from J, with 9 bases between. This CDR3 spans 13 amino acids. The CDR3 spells CASSTGADYGYTF. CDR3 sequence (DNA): TGTGCCAGTAGTACGGGGGCGGACTATGGCTACACCTTC. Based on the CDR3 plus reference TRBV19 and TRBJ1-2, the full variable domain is DGGITQSPKYLFRKEGQNVTLSCEQNLNHDAMYWYRQDPGQGLRLIYYSQIVNDFQKGDIAEGYSVSREKKESFPLTVTSAQKNPTAFYLCASSTGADYGYTFGSGTRLTVV.

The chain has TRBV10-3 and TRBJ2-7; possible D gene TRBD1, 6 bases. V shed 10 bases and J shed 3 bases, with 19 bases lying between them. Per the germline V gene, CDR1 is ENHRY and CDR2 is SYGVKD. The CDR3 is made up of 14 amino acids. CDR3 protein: CATARDTYHYEQYF. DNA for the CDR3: TGTGCCACCGCCCGGGACACCTATCACTACGAGCAGTACTTC.

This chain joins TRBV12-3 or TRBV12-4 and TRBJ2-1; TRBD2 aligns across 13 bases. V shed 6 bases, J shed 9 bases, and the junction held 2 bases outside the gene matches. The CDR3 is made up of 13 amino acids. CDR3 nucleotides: TGTGCCAGCAGGAGGACTAGCGGGGGTGAGCAGTTCTTC. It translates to CASRRTSGGEQFF.

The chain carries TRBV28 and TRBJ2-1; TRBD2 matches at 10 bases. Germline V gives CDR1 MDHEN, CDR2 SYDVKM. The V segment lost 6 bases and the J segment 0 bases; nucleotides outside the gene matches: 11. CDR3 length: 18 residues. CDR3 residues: CASRAAGGLRSSYNEQFF. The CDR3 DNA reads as TGTGCCAGCAGGGCAGCGGGAGGGCTCAGGAGCTCCTACAATGAGCAGTTCTTC.

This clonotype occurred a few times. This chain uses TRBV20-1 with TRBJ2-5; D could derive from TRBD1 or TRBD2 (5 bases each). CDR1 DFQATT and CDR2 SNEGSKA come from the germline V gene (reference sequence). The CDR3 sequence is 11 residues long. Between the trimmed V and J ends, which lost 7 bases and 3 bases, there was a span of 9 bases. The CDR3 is CSGMGEETQYF. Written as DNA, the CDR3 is TGCAGTGGGATGGGGGAAGAGACCCAGTACTTC.

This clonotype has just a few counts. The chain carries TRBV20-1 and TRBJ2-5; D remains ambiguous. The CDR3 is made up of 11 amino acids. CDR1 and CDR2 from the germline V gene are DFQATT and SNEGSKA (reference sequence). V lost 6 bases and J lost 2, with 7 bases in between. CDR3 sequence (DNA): TGCAGTGCCGCCGTACAAGAGACCCAGTACTTC. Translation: CSAAVQETQYF.

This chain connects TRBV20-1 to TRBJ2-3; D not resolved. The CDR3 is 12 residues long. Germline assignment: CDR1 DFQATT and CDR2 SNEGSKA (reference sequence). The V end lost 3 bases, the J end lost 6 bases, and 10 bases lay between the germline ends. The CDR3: CSARSDADTQYF. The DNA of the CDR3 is TGCAGTGCTAGGTCGGACGCTGATACGCAGTATTTT.

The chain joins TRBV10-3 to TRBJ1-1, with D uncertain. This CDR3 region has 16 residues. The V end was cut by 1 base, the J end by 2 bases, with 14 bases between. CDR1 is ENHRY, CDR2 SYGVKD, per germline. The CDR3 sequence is CAISEYVKGINTEAFF. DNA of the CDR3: TGTGCCATCAGTGAGTACGTAAAGGGAATCAACACTGAAGCTTTCTTT.

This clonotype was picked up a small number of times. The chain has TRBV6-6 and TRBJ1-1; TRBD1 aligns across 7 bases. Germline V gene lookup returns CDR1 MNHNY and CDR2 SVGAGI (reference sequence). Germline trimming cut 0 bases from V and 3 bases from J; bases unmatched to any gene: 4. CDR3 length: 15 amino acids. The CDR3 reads CASSYSTGWDTEAFF. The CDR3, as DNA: TGTGCCAGCAGTTACTCGACAGGGTGGGACACTGAAGCTTTCTTT.

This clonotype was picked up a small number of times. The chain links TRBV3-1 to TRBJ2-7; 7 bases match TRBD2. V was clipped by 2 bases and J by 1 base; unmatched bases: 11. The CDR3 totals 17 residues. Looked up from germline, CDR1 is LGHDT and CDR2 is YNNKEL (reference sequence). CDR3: CASSQSFSAGVSYEQYF. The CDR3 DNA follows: TGTGCCAGCAGCCAATCATTTTCGGCGGGGGTTTCCTACGAGCAGTACTTC.

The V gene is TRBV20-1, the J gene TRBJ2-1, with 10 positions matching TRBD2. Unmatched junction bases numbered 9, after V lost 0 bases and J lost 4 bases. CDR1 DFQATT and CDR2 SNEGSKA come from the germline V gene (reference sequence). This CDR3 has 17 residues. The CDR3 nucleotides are TGCAGTGCTAGAGATGGTTCAGGACTAGCGGCATACAATGAGCAGTTCTTC. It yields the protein CSARDGSGLAAYNEQFF.

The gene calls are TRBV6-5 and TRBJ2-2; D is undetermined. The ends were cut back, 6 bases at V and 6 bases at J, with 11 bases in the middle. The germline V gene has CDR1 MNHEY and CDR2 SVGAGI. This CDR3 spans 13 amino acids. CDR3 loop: CASRNNRAGELFF. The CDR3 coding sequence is TGTGCCAGCAGAAACAATCGGGCCGGGGAGCTGTTTTTT.

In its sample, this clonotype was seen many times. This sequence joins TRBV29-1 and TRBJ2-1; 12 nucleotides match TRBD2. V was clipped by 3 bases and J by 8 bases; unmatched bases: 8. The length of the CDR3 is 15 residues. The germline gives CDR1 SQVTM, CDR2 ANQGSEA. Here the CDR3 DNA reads TGCAGCGTTGAGAGACTAGCGGGAGTGGTCGATGAGCAGTTCTTC. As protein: CSVERLAGVVDEQFF.

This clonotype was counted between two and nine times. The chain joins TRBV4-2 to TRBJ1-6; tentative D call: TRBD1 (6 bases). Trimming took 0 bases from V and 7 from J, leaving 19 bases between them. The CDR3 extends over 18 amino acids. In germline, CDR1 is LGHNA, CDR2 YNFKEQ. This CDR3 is CASSQERHTAGANSPLHF. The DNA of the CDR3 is TGTGCCAGCAGCCAAGAGAGACACACGGCAGGGGCAAATTCACCCCTCCACTTT.

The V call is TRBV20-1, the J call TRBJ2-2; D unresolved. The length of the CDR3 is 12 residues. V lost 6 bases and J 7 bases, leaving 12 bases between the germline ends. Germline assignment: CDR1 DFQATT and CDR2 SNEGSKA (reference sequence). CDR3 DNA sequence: TGCAGTGCCAGCCGCCAGAACGGGGAGCTGTTTTTT. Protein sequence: CSASRQNGELFF.

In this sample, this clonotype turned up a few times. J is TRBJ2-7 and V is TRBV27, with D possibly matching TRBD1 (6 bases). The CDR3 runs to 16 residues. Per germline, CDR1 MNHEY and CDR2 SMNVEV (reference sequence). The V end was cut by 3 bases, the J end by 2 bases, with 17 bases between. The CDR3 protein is CASSLYTGRSPYEQYF. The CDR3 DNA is TGTGCCAGCAGTTTGTATACAGGGCGCAGTCCCTACGAGCAGTACTTC.

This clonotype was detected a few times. CDR3: CASLLGGTYEQYF. The CDR3 coding sequence is TGTGCCAGCCTCCTAGGAGGGACCTACGAGCAGTACTTC. The chain combines TRBV28 with TRBJ2-7; a weak D match, TRBD2 (6 bases). The germline V gene encodes CDR1 MDHEN and CDR2 SYDVKM. The length of the CDR3 is 13 residues. The V end lost 8 bases, the J end lost 2 bases, and 13 bases lay between the germline ends.